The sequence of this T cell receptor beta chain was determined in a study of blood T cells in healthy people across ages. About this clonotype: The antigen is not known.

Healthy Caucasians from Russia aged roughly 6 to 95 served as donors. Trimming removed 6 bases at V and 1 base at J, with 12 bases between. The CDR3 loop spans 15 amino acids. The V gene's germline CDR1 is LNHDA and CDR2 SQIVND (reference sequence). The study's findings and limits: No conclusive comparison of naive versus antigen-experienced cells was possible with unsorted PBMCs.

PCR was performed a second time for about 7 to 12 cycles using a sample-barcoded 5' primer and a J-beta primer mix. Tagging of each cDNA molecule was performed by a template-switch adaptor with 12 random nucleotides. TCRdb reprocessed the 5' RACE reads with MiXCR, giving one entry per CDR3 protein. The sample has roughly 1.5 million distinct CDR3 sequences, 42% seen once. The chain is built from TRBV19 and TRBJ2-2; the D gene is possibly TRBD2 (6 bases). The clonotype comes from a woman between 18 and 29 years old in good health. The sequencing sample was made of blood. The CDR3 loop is CASRPPGLNTGELFF. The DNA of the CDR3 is TGTGCCAGTAGGCCCCCGGGACTGAACACCGGGGAGCTGTTTTTT.